Sequencing of this T cell receptor beta chain was carried out in a study of response to subunit inactivated influenza vaccine. Study observations and caveats: New T cells are recruited in small numbers by each seasonal influenza vaccination, according to the authors' suggestion.

A single record per CDR3 protein comes from TCRdb applying MiXCR to the RT-PCR reads. The sample carries around 650,000 distinct CDR3 sequences, approximately 14% recorded once. The J segment lost 9 bases and the V segment lost 1 base, leaving 6 bases of the junction unmatched. This CDR3 spans 14 amino acids. Germline CDR1 reads SNHLY; CDR2 reads FYNNEI. Turning to this clonotype: Its antigen remains unidentified.

Sequenced here: PBMCs from blood, sampled approximately 13 days after vaccination. The source is a man between 45 and 60 years old who received an inactivated influenza vaccine. V is TRBV2 and J is TRBJ1-5; 7 bases agree with TRBD1. CDR3 region: CASSEGGGFVPQHF. In DNA form, the CDR3 reads TGTGCCAGCAGTGAAGGAGGGGGCTTCGTGCCCCAGCATTTT. Full variable domain (outside the CDR3, taken from reference TRBV2 and TRBJ1-5): EPEVTQTPSHQVTQMGQEVILRCVPISNHLYFYWYRQILGQKVEFLVSFYNNEISEKSEIFDDQFSVERPDGSNFTLKIRSTKLEDSAMYFCASSEGGGFVPQHFGDGTRLSIL.